A single sample is the source of the 22 T cell receptor beta chains below, sequenced in a study of T-cell memory formation after mild COVID-19. Using its own MiXCR run on the 5' RACE reads, TCRdb lists one record per CDR3 protein. Here the sample spans approximately 190,000 distinct CDR3 sequences, about 16% being singletons. Sequenced input: PBMCs or a T cell subset sorted from them (not recorded which). All receptors come from an adult woman who had mild COVID-19 (a few samples of this study predate the infection). Cell type and time point are not known.

The sample holds a few counts of this clonotype. V usage is TRBV28 and J usage is TRBJ2-1, with D possibly called TRBD1 or TRBD2 (5 bases each). The CDR3 is made up of 19 amino acids. Trimming took 4 bases from V and 4 from J, leaving 26 bases between them. Germline assignment: CDR1 MDHEN and CDR2 SYDVKM. The CDR3 spells CASSSTILRGPYKYNEQFF. CDR3 DNA: TGTGCCAGCAGTTCTACCATCTTACGGGGACCTTACAAGTACAATGAGCAGTTCTTC.

The chain joins TRBV5-4 to TRBJ1-1; D is unresolved. The CDR3 contains 16 residues. Trimming stripped 1 base from V and 1 base from J, with 14 bases between. Looked up from germline, CDR1 is SGHNT and CDR2 is YYREEE (reference sequence). The CDR3 is CASSLMAGRRNTEAFF. CDR3 DNA sequence: TGTGCCAGCAGCTTGATGGCAGGCAGGCGGAACACTGAAGCTTTCTTT. Looking up the rest from reference TRBV5-4 and TRBJ1-1 gives the full variable domain: ETGVTQSPTHLIKTRGQQVTLRCSSQSGHNTVSWYQQALGQGPQFIFQYYREEENGRGNFPPRFSGLQFPNYSSELNVNALELDDSALYLCASSLMAGRRNTEAFFGQGTRLTVV.

This clonotype was found a few times. This chain links TRBV20-1 with TRBJ2-5; TRBD2 matches 7 bases. Germline CDR1 and CDR2: DFQATT and SNEGSKA (reference sequence). The CDR3 has 16 amino acids. The J segment lost 5 bases and the V segment lost 2 bases, leaving 14 bases of the junction unmatched. The CDR3 sequence is CSARRVAGRSGETQYF. DNA for the CDR3: TGCAGTGCTAGAAGGGTCGCCGGGAGGAGTGGGGAGACCCAGTACTTC.

This clonotype turned up a few times. This rearrangement joins TRBV6-2 or TRBV6-3 to TRBJ2-7; D is uncertain. This CDR3 contains 11 residues. The V gene lost 7 bases and the J gene lost 5 bases, with 9 bases spanning the gap. From germline, CDR1 is MNHEY and CDR2 SVGEGT. CDR3 protein: CASKIFHEQYF. The CDR3 DNA sequence: TGTGCCAGCAAAATATTCCACGAGCAGTACTTC.

CDR3 amino acids: CSARRQGSISNQPQHF. CDR3 nucleotide sequence: TGCAGTGCCCGCCGACAGGGGAGTATTAGCAATCAGCCCCAGCATTTT. The rearrangement links TRBV20-1 to TRBJ1-5; 8 bases are shared with TRBD1. Germline CDR1 is DFQATT and CDR2 is SNEGSKA (reference sequence). V lost 6 bases to trimming and J lost 0 bases; unmatched junction nucleotides: 10. CDR3 length: 16 residues.

The chain uses TRBV14 and TRBJ1-1, with D unresolved. Germline CDR1 is SGHDN and CDR2 is FVKESK. The V and J ends lost 4 bases and 0 bases respectively, with 12 bases between them. The CDR3 totals 15 residues. The CDR3 DNA reads TGTGCCAGCAGCCCCCGGCGGGGTATGAACACTGAAGCTTTCTTT. This encodes CASSPRRGMNTEAFF.

In this sample, this clonotype turned up many times. The J gene is TRBJ2-1, the V gene TRBV9; no definite D call. V was pared by 0 bases and J by 7 bases, with 14 bases between. Looked up from germline, CDR1 is SGDLS and CDR2 is YYNGEE. This CDR3 has 15 amino acids. CDR3 sequence: CASSVGVRTENEQFF. CDR3 nucleotides: TGTGCCAGCAGCGTAGGGGTACGAACGGAGAATGAGCAGTTCTTC.

The CDR3 here is CASGNAGVVNEQFF. CDR3 in DNA: TGTGCCAGCGGTAACGCGGGAGTAGTCAATGAGCAGTTCTTC. This chain joins TRBV6-2 or TRBV6-3 and TRBJ2-1, with TRBD2 matching 7 bases. This CDR3 has 14 residues. V shed 8 bases and J 6 bases; nucleotides not matched to a gene: 10. Per the germline V gene, CDR1 is MNHEY and CDR2 is SVGEGT.

The chain links TRBV6-5 to TRBJ2-3; D might be TRBD2 (7 bases). The CDR3 length is 18 residues. Germline CDR1 reads MNHEY; CDR2 reads SVGAGI. V lost 1 base and J 2 bases, leaving 19 bases between the germline ends. The CDR3 is CASSYLRPRGAVTDTQYF. DNA for the CDR3: TGTGCCAGCAGTTACTTACGTCCTCGGGGGGCCGTCACAGATACGCAGTATTTT.

This chain joins TRBV20-1 and TRBJ2-1; D is possibly TRBD1 or TRBD2 (5 bases each). Germline lookup yields CDR1 DFQATT and CDR2 SNEGSKA (reference sequence). Trimming stripped 4 bases from V and 0 bases from J, with 7 bases between. The CDR3 is made up of 13 amino acids. CDR3 in amino acids: CSATGSSYNEQFF. CDR3 sequence (DNA): TGCAGTGCTACAGGGAGCTCCTACAATGAGCAGTTCTTC.

The chain joins TRBV10-3 to TRBJ2-3; D is possibly TRBD2 (6 bases). Germline CDR1 reads ENHRY; CDR2 reads SYGVKD. Trimming shortened V by 4 bases and J by 4 bases, and 9 bases separated the two germline ends. CDR3 size: 13 residues. The CDR3 DNA follows: TGTGCCATCAGTGTGGGACTGGCAGATACGCAGTATTTT. It specifies CAISVGLADTQYF.

DNA for the CDR3: TGCAGTGCTCGCCCCCGACTAGCGGGGTTCACAGATACGCAGTATTTT. This translates into CSARPRLAGFTDTQYF. The V and J genes are TRBV20-1 and TRBJ2-3, with TRBD2 matching 11 bases. The CDR3 runs 16 residues. After removal of 5 bases from V and 2 bases from J, the junction contained 9 bases not matched to a gene. Germline V gene data show CDR1 as DFQATT and CDR2 as SNEGSKA (reference sequence).

This clonotype occurred a few times. This sequence joins TRBV20-1 and TRBJ2-1; TRBD1 matches 9 bases. The CDR3 totals 17 residues. The junction had 16 bases not matched to a gene; V was cut back by 1 base and J by 9 bases. In germline, CDR1 is DFQATT, CDR2 SNEGSKA (reference sequence). The DNA for the CDR3 is TGCAGTGCTAGAGCACCACTACCGGGACAGGGAGGCGGTGAGCAGTTCTTC. It is translated as CSARAPLPGQGGGEQFF.

In this sample, this clonotype turned up a few times. V gene TRBV12-3 or TRBV12-4 combines with J gene TRBJ2-7; tentative D call: TRBD1 (6 bases). The V gene lost 3 bases and the J gene lost 3 bases, with 18 bases spanning the gap. The CDR3 covers 16 residues. This chain's CDR3 is CASSFGRSGQFYEQYF. CDR3 nucleotide sequence: TGTGCCAGCAGTTTTGGGCGTTCCGGACAGTTCTACGAGCAGTACTTC.

The rearrangement joins TRBV25-1 to TRBJ1-5; perhaps TRBD1 as D (5 bases). V was cut by 4 bases and J by 4 bases, with 11 bases left in between. This CDR3 has 14 residues. Germline CDR1 MGHDK, CDR2 SYGVNS. The CDR3 nucleotides are TGTGCCAGCAGTGCCGACAGAATTAATCAGCCCCAGCATTTT. Translated: CASSADRINQPQHF.

The CDR3 DNA follows: TGTGCCAGCACTTGGACGGCTATGAACACTGAAGCTTTCTTT. Residues: CASTWTAMNTEAFF. The chain couples TRBV3-1 to TRBJ1-1; D not resolved. There are 14 residues in the CDR3. Germline V gives CDR1 LGHDT, CDR2 YNNKEL (reference sequence). Between the trimmed V and J ends, which lost 7 bases and 0 bases, there was a span of 12 bases.

This clonotype was counted a few times. The J gene is TRBJ1-1, the V gene TRBV5-1; D ambiguous. Per the germline V gene, CDR1 is SGHRS and CDR2 is YFSETQ. The V end lost 4 bases, the J end lost 5 bases, and 18 bases lay between the germline ends. CDR3 length: 15 amino acids. The CDR3 DNA follows: TGCGCCAGCAGCAGAGGTGGAGAGATGGGGACTGAAGCTTTCTTT. Protein: CASSRGGEMGTEAFF.

This rearrangement joins TRBV20-1 to TRBJ2-1; the D call may be TRBD1 or TRBD2 (5 bases each). In germline, CDR1 is DFQATT, CDR2 SNEGSKA (reference sequence). The CDR3 runs 14 residues. V was pared by 1 base and J by 5 bases, with 12 bases between. This CDR3 is CSARAWDPNNEQFF. CDR3 sequence (DNA): TGCAGTGCTAGAGCTTGGGACCCCAACAATGAGCAGTTCTTC.

V is TRBV7-2 and J is TRBJ1-3; the D gene is possibly TRBD1 (6 bases). Trimming removed 6 bases from V and 6 bases from J, with 15 bases in between. Germline V gives CDR1 SGHTA, CDR2 FQGNSA. The CDR3 runs 14 residues. The CDR3 coding sequence is TGTGCCAGCAGTGAAGACGGGGGGCCAAACACCATATATTTT. This translates into CASSEDGGPNTIYF.

V usage is TRBV5-1 and J usage is TRBJ1-2; 8 bases map to TRBD1. CDR1 is SGHRS, CDR2 YFSETQ, per germline. Unmatched junction bases numbered 10, after V lost 4 bases and J lost 5 bases. The CDR3 has 15 residues. The CDR3 DNA reads as TGCGCCAGCAGCCCCGAGACAGGGGAAACATATGGCTACACCTTC. Residues: CASSPETGETYGYTF.

This clonotype was counted many times. The chain combines TRBV25-1 with TRBJ2-7, with a tentative D call TRBD2 (5 bases). Germline CDR1 and CDR2: MGHDK and SYGVNS. The germline V and J ends were trimmed by 1 base and 4 bases, with 17 bases remaining between them. The CDR3 has 16 amino acids. The CDR3 coding sequence is TGTGCCAGCAGTGAATCCGGGGAAAACTCGGGATACGAGCAGTACTTC. Amino acid sequence: CASSESGENSGYEQYF.

The rearrangement links TRBV24-1 to TRBJ1-2; 8 nucleotides match TRBD1. The CDR3 contains 14 residues. Germline V lookup: CDR1 KGHDR, CDR2 SFDVKD. With V trimmed by 4 bases and J by 7 bases, 7 bases remained unmatched. CDR3 region: CATSDYDRGGGYTF. The CDR3 nucleotides are TGTGCCACCAGTGACTACGACAGGGGAGGTGGCTACACCTTC.